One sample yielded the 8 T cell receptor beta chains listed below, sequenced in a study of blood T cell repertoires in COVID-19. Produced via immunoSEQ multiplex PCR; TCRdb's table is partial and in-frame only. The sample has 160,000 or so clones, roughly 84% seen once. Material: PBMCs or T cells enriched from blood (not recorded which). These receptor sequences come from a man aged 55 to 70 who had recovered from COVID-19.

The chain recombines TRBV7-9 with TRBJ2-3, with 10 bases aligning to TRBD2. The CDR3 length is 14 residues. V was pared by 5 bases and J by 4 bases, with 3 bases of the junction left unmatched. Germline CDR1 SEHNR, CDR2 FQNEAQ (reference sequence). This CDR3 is CASSNSGGADTQYF. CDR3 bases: TGTGCCAGCAGCAACAGCGGGGGGGCAGATACGCAGTATTTT.

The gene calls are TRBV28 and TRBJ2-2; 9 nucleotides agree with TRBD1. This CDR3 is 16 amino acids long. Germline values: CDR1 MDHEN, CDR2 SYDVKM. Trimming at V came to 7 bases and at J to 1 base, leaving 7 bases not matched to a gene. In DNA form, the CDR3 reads TGTGCCAGCATTCTTCCGGGACAGGGGAACACCGGGGAGCTGTTTTTT. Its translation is CASILPGQGNTGELFF.

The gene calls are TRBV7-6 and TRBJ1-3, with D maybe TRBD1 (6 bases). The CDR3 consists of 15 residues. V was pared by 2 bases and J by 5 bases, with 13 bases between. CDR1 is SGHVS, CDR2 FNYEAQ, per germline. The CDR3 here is CASSLNTGNRNTIYF. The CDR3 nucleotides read TGTGCCAGCAGCTTAAACACAGGGAACAGAAACACCATATATTTT.

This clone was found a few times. CDR3 coding DNA: TGTGCCAGCAGCTTGGCCCAGGCCAATCAGCCCCAGCATTTT. This translates into CASSLAQANQPQHF. The chain links TRBV5-6 to TRBJ1-5; D not resolved. This CDR3 is 14 amino acids long. Germline V CDR1 and CDR2: SGHDT, YYEEEE. V was shortened by 0 bases and J by 3 bases, with 7 bases between the two germline ends.

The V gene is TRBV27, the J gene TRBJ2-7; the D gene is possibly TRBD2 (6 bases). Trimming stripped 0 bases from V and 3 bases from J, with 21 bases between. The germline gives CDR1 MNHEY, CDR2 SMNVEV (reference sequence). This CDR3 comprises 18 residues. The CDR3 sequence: CASSLSAGGANVLYEQYF. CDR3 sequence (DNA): TGTGCCAGCAGTTTATCGGCCGGGGGTGCCAATGTCCTCTACGAGCAGTACTTC.

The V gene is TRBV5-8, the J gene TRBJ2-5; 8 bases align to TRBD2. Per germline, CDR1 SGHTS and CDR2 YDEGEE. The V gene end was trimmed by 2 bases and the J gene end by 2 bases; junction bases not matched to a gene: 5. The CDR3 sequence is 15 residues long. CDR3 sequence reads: CASSFSGGAQETQYF. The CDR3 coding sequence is TGTGCCAGCAGCTTTTCGGGGGGGGCACAAGAGACCCAGTACTTC.

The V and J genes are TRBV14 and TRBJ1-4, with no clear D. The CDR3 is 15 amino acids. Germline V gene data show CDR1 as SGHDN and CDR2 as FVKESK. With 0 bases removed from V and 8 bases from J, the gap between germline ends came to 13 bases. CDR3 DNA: TGTGCCAGCAGCCAAGAAGGATACTTGGGCGAAAAACTGTTTTTT. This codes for CASSQEGYLGEKLFF.

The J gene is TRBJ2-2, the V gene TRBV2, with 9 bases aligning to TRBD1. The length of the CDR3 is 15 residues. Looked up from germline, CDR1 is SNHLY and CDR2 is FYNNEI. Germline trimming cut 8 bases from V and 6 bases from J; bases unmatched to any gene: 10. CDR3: CASRKGTGIAGELFF. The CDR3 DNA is TGTGCCAGCCGGAAAGGGACAGGGATAGCCGGGGAGCTGTTTTTT.